The 9 T cell receptor beta chains below were found in one sample sequenced in a study of T cells after yellow fever vaccination (dated by TCRdb to about 2019). Library prep was done by 5' RACE. TCRdb names Illumina HiSeq 2500 as the instrument used. TCRdb reprocessed the public reads (quality trimming at Q25 with fastp, clone calling with MiXCR) and kept in-frame beta chains. Rows with a matching CDR3 protein are joined into one entry that keeps the most common DNA and genes. The sample table shows around 31,000 distinct CDR3 sequences, and about 11% are seen once. The top ten clones comprise around 12% of the sample. What this sample's treatment or condition label stands for: live attenuated yellow fever vaccine strain. This material consisted of PBMCs, either bulk or a sorted T-cell subset (CD4+, CD8+, memory, or dextramer-sorted; not recorded which), taken around 15 days after the first yellow fever vaccination. These receptors were collected from a man younger than 35 who received the YFV17D yellow fever vaccine.

This clonotype was detected ten times or more. CDR3: CASSGPGGGGAFGYTF. The DNA of the CDR3 is TGTGCCAGCAGCGGCCCGGGAGGAGGGGGCGCGTTTGGCTACACCTTC. The chain employs TRBV9 and TRBJ1-2; 7 bases line up with TRBD1. The CDR3 runs to 16 residues. The ends lost 3 bases at V and 7 bases at J; junction bases unmatched: 15. The germline V gene has CDR1 SGDLS and CDR2 YYNGEE.

Regarding this clonotype: A much larger clone is a single base away; this may be a read error. The rearrangement uses TRBV20-1 and TRBJ2-3, with a weak D call TRBD2 (6 bases). CDR3 size: 13 residues. Germline assignment: CDR1 DFQATT and CDR2 SNEGSKA (reference sequence). This chain's CDR3 is CSSSRGRTDTQYF. In nucleotides, the CDR3 is TGCAGTTCTAGTCGAGGGAGGACAGATACGCAGTATTTT.

As for this clonotype: It may be a read error: a sequence one base away is much more abundant. The chain is built from TRBV4-2 and TRBJ2-1, with 7 nucleotides matching TRBD2. Germline CDR1 reads LGHNA; CDR2 reads YNFKEQ. CDR3 length: 18 residues. Losses at the gene ends were 1 base for V and 11 bases for J; bases not matched to a gene: 20. In DNA form, the CDR3 reads TGTGCCAGCAGCCAAGGGCCCGGATTAGGTAGCGGGTGGGCCCAGCAGTTCTTC. It yields the protein CASSQGPGLGSGWAQQFF.

This clonotype has at least ten counts. The chain recombines TRBV29-1 with TRBJ1-4; TRBD1 agrees at 10 bases. The CDR3 is 12 residues long. The V gene end was trimmed by 6 bases and the J gene end by 8 bases; junction bases not matched to a gene: 3. Germline V lookup: CDR1 SQVTM, CDR2 ANQGSEA. The CDR3 DNA reads as TGCAGCGTGGGACAGGGGTGGGAAAAACTGTTTTTT. Translating it yields CSVGQGWEKLFF.

This clonotype was recorded many times. V gene TRBV20-1 combines with J gene TRBJ2-5, with 8 nucleotides matching TRBD2. The germline V gene encodes CDR1 DFQATT and CDR2 SNEGSKA (reference sequence). J was trimmed by 3 bases and V by 3 bases; bases with no gene match: 6. The CDR3 consists of 14 residues. The chain's CDR3 is CSARQALAEETQYF. The DNA of the CDR3 is TGCAGTGCTAGGCAAGCACTAGCGGAAGAGACCCAGTACTTC.

Turning to this clonotype: A read error may account for a junction end that differs from germline. The rearrangement joins TRBV12-3 or TRBV12-4 to TRBJ1-2; D is ambiguous. This CDR3 is built from 11 residues. In DNA, the CDR3 is TGTGCCAGCGGCCGGTTTGGGATGTTGTACTTC. This sequence encodes CASGRFGMLYF.

In its sample, this clonotype was seen many times. The chain joins TRBV7-2 to TRBJ2-1; 7 nucleotides match TRBD1. Losses at the gene ends were 5 bases for V and 4 bases for J; bases not matched to a gene: 2. This CDR3 is built from 13 residues. The germline CDR1 and CDR2 sequences are SGHTA and FQGNSA. The DNA for the CDR3 is TGTGCCAGCAGCCCGGGACAGTACAATGAGCAGTTCTTC. This sequence encodes CASSPGQYNEQFF.

At least ten counts were recorded for this clonotype. V gene TRBV7-6 combines with J gene TRBJ2-5, with TRBD1 identical over 8 bases. This CDR3 is built from 15 residues. CDR1 and CDR2 from the germline V gene are SGHVS and FNYEAQ. J lost 5 bases, V lost 5 bases, and 10 bases had no gene match. In DNA form, the CDR3 reads TGTGCCAGCAGCCCGGACAGGGAACTGGGGGAGACCCAGTACTTC. Amino acids: CASSPDRELGETQYF.

There are many counts of this clonotype. This chain joins TRBV10-3 and TRBJ1-3, with D perhaps TRBD1 (6 bases). The CDR3 has 14 residues. Germline lookup yields CDR1 ENHRY and CDR2 SYGVKD. V lost 5 bases and J 2 bases, leaving 10 bases between the germline ends. The CDR3 DNA reads as TGTGCCATCAGTAAGACAGGAGCTGGAAACACCATATATTTT. The encoded protein is CAISKTGAGNTIYF.